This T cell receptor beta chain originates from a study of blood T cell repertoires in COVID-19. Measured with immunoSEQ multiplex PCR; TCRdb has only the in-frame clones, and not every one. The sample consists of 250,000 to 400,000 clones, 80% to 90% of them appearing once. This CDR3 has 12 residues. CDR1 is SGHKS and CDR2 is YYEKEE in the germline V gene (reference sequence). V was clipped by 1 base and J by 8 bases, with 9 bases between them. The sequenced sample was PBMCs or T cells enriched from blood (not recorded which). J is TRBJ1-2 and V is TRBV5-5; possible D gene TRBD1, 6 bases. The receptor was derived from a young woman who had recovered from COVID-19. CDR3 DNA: TGTGCCAGCAGCTTGATGGGGGCCGGCTACACCTTC. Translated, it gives CASSLMGAGYTF.